This TCR beta chain comes out of a study of blood T cell repertoires in COVID-19. Looking at the study overall: Some COVID-19 samples were acute and others convalescent; all came from the United States, Italy and Spain. In each case, the material was cDNA or gDNA derived from T cells, B-cell-depleted T cells, or PBMCs.

Per the authors' pipeline: Amplification from reference gene primers served as the basis for estimated nucleated cell counts. Using immunoSEQ multiplex PCR, the repertoire was profiled, and TCRdb retains in-frame clones only, with some absent. That table furnishes V, J and clone size, whereas the DNA furnished D and trimming. This table holds 200,000 to 250,000 clones, about 85% found once. V lost 4 bases and J lost 3, with 17 bases in between. CDR3 size: 15 residues. Germline V gene data show CDR1 as SGHRS and CDR2 as YFSETQ. This sequence originates from a man aged 18 to 30 with active or convalescent COVID-19. The rearrangement uses TRBV5-1 and TRBJ2-7, with D perhaps matching TRBD1 (6 bases). The sample taken for sequencing was peripheral blood. The CDR3 here is CASSPQGEFLYEQYF. In nucleotides, the CDR3 is TGCGCCAGCAGCCCACAGGGTGAATTTCTCTACGAGCAGTACTTC.